The 14 T cell receptor beta chains below all came from one sample that was sequenced in a study of T-cell reconstitution after alpha-beta-depleted transplantation in children. As it was prepared, the TCRbeta library received unique molecular identifiers. Via MiXCR, TCRdb re-called the PCR reads, giving one row per CDR3 protein. Among around 960,000 distinct CDR3 sequences listed, about 30% were seen once. This material consisted of PBMCs, mostly from graft donor cells, taken 360 days after TCRalphabeta/CD19-depleted stem cell transplant. The source is a boy younger than two who had a stem cell transplant for SCID, so the T cells may come from the graft donor.

The chain joins TRBV12-3 or TRBV12-4 to TRBJ2-2, with no clear D. CDR3 size: 11 residues. V was pared by 7 bases and J by 7 bases, with 7 bases between. Written as DNA, the CDR3 is TGTGCCAGCACCGAGTACGGGGAGCTGTTTTTT. Its protein product is CASTEYGELFF.

The sample holds a few counts of this clonotype. This chain links TRBV3-1 with TRBJ2-5; no definite D call. Germline CDR1 reads LGHDT; CDR2 reads YNNKEL (reference sequence). The V end lost 3 bases, the J end lost 6 bases, and 23 bases lay between the germline ends. The CDR3 contains 17 residues. The CDR3 DNA sequence: TGTGCCAGCAGCCACCTGGGCGTTACGGGTGGATGGAAGACCCAGTACTTC. As protein: CASSHLGVTGGWKTQYF.

This clonotype showed up just a few times. The chain carries TRBV5-1 and TRBJ1-2, with D unresolved. CDR1 SGHRS and CDR2 YFSETQ come from the germline V gene. V dropped 0 bases and J dropped 0 bases, with 6 bases sitting between them. There are 14 residues in the CDR3. CDR3 sequence reads: CASSLDYSNYGYTF. In nucleotides, the CDR3 is TGCGCCAGCAGCTTGGACTATTCTAACTATGGCTACACCTTC.

The rearrangement links TRBV29-1 to TRBJ1-2; 7 bases line up with TRBD1. The CDR3 consists of 14 residues. Trimming took 3 bases from V and 6 from J; bases not matched to a gene: 10. Germline CDR1 is SQVTM and CDR2 is ANQGSEA. CDR3 nucleotide sequence: TGCAGCGTTGAGTATACGGGGACAGTGGATGGCTACACCTTC. It specifies CSVEYTGTVDGYTF.

This clonotype has just one count. The V and J genes are TRBV2 and TRBJ2-1, with D possibly being TRBD2 (7 bases). This CDR3 spans 15 amino acids. Germline assignment: CDR1 SNHLY and CDR2 FYNNEI. V lost 6 bases to trimming and J lost 7 bases, with 19 bases between them. The CDR3 coding sequence is TGTGCCAGCAGCGACATCGGGGGGCCGTCGAATGAGCAGTTCTTC. Its protein is CASSDIGGPSNEQFF.

This chain uses TRBV9 with TRBJ2-2, with TRBD1 matching 9 bases. Germline-derived CDR1 and CDR2 are SGDLS and YYNGEE. This CDR3 region has 15 residues. With V trimmed by 0 bases and J by 4 bases, 1 base remained unmatched. CDR3 coding DNA: TGTGCCAGCAGCGTAGGGACAGGGGTCACCGGGGAGCTGTTTTTT. It encodes CASSVGTGVTGELFF.

This clonotype showed up just a few times. This chain joins TRBV19 and TRBJ2-7; D unclear. The CDR3 is made up of 10 amino acids. The germline V gene has CDR1 LNHDA and CDR2 SQIVND (reference sequence). Trimming stripped 6 bases from V and 9 bases from J, with 9 bases between. CDR3 sequence: CASRGLGQYF. DNA for the CDR3: TGTGCCAGTAGAGGGTTGGGGCAGTACTTC. Filled out from reference TRBV19 and TRBJ2-7, the complete variable domain reads DGGITQSPKYLFRKEGQNVTLSCEQNLNHDAMYWYRQDPGQGLRLIYYSQIVNDFQKGDIAEGYSVSREKKESFPLTVTSAQKNPTAFYLCASRGLGQYFGPGTRLTVT.

The rearrangement joins TRBV12-3 or TRBV12-4 to TRBJ2-7; TRBD1 agrees at 8 bases. The CDR3 consists of 14 residues. V trimming: 2 bases; J trimming: 7 bases; junction bases outside the gene matches: 7. The CDR3 DNA reads TGTGCCAGCAGTTTAAGGGACAGGACCCCGGAGCAGTACTTC. The encoded protein is CASSLRDRTPEQYF.

V and J are TRBV12-3 or TRBV12-4 and TRBJ2-6; D is unresolved. The V end lost 6 bases, the J end lost 13 bases, and 10 bases lay between the germline ends. CDR3 length: 11 residues. The CDR3 nucleotides are TGTGCCAGCAGCCTGAGTGAGGTCCTGACTTTC. Translation: CASSLSEVLTF.

This clonotype was observed a few times. V gene TRBV2 combines with J gene TRBJ2-1; 7 bases are shared with TRBD2. CDR3 length equals 12 residues. The V gene's germline CDR1 is SNHLY and CDR2 FYNNEI. The V segment lost 4 bases and the J segment 10 bases; nucleotides outside the gene matches: 4. This CDR3 reads CASSAGLEEQFF. CDR3 bases: TGTGCCAGCAGTGCCGGACTAGAAGAGCAGTTCTTC.

The rearrangement links TRBV6-1 to TRBJ1-1, with D possibly matching TRBD1 (5 bases). CDR1 is MNHNS, CDR2 SASEGT, per germline. CDR3 length equals 14 residues. Trimming removed 6 bases from V and 1 base from J, with 12 bases in between. CDR3 sequence: CASRRGEGNTEAFF. The CDR3 nucleotides are TGTGCCAGCAGGAGAGGGGAGGGGAACACTGAAGCTTTCTTT.

This clonotype was picked up one time. CDR3 sequence: CATSGGTGGFGEKLFF. CDR3 nucleotides: TGTGCCACCAGCGGGGGCACAGGGGGTTTCGGCGAAAAACTGTTTTTT. The rearrangement uses TRBV15 and TRBJ1-4, with TRBD1 matching 8 bases. Germline assignment: CDR1 LNHNV and CDR2 YYDKDF (reference sequence). This CDR3 region has 16 residues. J gave up 8 bases and V 5 bases, and 13 bases lay outside the gene matches.

Note on this clonotype: A much larger clonotype is one base distant, so this may be a read error. The chain combines TRBV14 with TRBJ2-1; 8 bases line up with TRBD2. In germline, CDR1 is SGHDN, CDR2 FVKESK. The CDR3 extends over 15 amino acids. DNA for the CDR3: TGTGCCAGCACCCAAGGGCCAGCGGGGGAGGGTGAGCAGTTCTTC. This translates into CASTQGPAGEGEQFF.

This chain links TRBV5-1 with TRBJ1-4; D unclear. The CDR3 consists of 15 residues. Trimming shortened V by 5 bases and J by 0 bases, and 11 bases separated the two germline ends. Germline-derived CDR1 and CDR2 are SGHRS and YFSETQ. The CDR3 DNA is TGCGCCAGCAGATTTATGGGAGCAACTAATGAAAAACTGTTTTTT. This gives the protein CASRFMGATNEKLFF.